This T cell receptor (beta chain) derives from a study of control samples from healthy donors and cancer patients (dated by TCRdb to the early 2020s). As concerns this clone: Its antigen remains unidentified. There are no base qualities to consult, and no much larger clone falls within one base.

The germline V gene encodes CDR1 MNHNS and CDR2 SASEGT. V gives up 0 bases and J gives up 10 bases, and the segment between their germline ends measures 10 bases. The CDR3 runs 13 residues from the cysteine to the phenylalanine. Kept here is only the CDR3 DNA, which spans 39 bases and is read in frame from base 1. Preparation of the library involved the immunoSEQ multiplex PCR assay. This is the immuneACCESS table as TCRdb keeps it, with only in-frame sequences that have V and J called. A part of the clones is gone; compared with another copy, unresolved V genes explain less than half, and the rest is unexplained. The sample table records around 80,000 clones; roughly 84% of these occur just once. The biggest ten clones account for roughly 5% of the sample.

The rearranged segments are TRBV6-1 and TRBJ2-1, with the D gene not confidently named. The sequenced sample was blood. This clonotype originated in a woman in her forties or fifties in good health. Read as DNA, the sequence is TGTGCCAGCAGTGAAGCGCTCTCACCAGAGCAGTTCTTC. The encoded protein is CASSEALSPEQFF.